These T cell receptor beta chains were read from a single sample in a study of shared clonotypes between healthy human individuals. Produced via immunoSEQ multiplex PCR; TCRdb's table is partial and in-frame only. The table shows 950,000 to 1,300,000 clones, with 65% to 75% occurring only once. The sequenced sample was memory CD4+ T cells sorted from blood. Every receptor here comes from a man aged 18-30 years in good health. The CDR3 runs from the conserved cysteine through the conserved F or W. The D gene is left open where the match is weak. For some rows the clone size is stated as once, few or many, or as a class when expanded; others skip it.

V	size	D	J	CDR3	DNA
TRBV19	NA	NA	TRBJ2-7	CASSKSPRPPYEQYF	TGTGCCAGTAGTAAGAGCCCGAGGCCTCCCTACGAGCAGTACTTC
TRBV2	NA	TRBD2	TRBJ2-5	CASSQTAGGGETQYF	TGTGCCAGCAGTCAAACAGCGGGAGGGGGAGAGACCCAGTACTTC
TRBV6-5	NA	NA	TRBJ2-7	CASRPLEESSYEQYF	TGTGCCAGCAGGCCATTGGAGGAGAGCTCCTACGAGCAGTACTTC
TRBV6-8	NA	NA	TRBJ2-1	CASSRPQGSYNEQFF	TGTGCCAGCAGTCGACCCCAAGGCTCCTACAATGAGCAGTTCTTC
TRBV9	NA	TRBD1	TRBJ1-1	CASSVAQGAVTEAFF	TGTGCCAGCAGCGTAGCTCAGGGGGCGGTGACTGAAGCTTTCTTT
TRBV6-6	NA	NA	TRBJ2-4	CASRAEVGKFKNIQYF	TGTGCCAGCAGGGCCGAAGTCGGGAAGTTCAAAAACATTCAGTACTTC
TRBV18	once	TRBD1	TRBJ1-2	CASSPNQGASLYGYTF	TGTGCCAGCTCACCAAACCAGGGGGCAAGTCTCTATGGCTACACCTTC
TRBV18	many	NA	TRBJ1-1	CASSPRTTAGLNTEAFF	TGTGCCAGCTCACCACGTACAACGGCGGGGTTGAACACTGAAGCTTTCTTT
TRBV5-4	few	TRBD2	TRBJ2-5	CASSSGTSGETQYF	TGTGCCAGCAGCTCCGGGACTAGCGGGGAGACCCAGTACTTC
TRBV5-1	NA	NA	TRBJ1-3	CASSLRTQQGSTGNTIYF	TGCGCCAGCAGCTTGAGGACGCAACAGGGTAGCACTGGAAACACCATATATTTT
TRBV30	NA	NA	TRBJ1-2	CAWSVGGNVRYGYTF	TGTGCCTGGAGTGTGGGAGGAAACGTTCGGTATGGCTACACCTTC
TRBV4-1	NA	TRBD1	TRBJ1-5	CASSQGGGAGVGNQPQHF	TGCGCCAGCAGCCAAGGAGGGGGCGCGGGTGTAGGCAATCAGCCCCAGCATTTT
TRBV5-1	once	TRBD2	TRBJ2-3	CASSLDGLAGTDTQYF	TGCGCCAGCAGCTTGGACGGACTAGCTGGCACAGATACGCAGTATTTT
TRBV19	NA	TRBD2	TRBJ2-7	CASSTGLAPYEQYF	TGTGCCAGTAGTACCGGACTAGCGCCCTACGAGCAGTACTTC
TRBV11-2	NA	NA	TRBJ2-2	CASSLVRTGELFF	TGTGCCAGCAGCTTAGTTCGCACCGGGGAGCTGTTTTTT